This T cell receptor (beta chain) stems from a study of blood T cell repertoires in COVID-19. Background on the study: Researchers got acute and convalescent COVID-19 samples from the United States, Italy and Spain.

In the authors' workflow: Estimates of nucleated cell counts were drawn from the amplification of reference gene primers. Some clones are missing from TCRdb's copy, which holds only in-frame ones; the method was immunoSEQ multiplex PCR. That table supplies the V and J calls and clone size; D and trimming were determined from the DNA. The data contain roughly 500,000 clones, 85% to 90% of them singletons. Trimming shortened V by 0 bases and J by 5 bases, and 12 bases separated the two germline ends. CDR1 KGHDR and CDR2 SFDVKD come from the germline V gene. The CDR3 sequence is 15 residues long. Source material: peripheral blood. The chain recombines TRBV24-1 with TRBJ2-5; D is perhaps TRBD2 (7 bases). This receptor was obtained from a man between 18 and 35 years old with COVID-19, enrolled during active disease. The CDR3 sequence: CATSDLRGAGETQYF. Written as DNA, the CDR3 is TGTGCCACCAGTGATTTGCGGGGGGCAGGGGAGACCCAGTACTTC.